A selection of T cell receptor beta chains follows, all from one sample in a study of regulatory T cells in long-lasting Graves disease. Each CDR3 protein gets one entry after TCRdb re-called the multiplex PCR reads with MiXCR. The sample lists about 200,000 distinct CDR3 sequences, 15% to 20% occurring once. Sample: peripheral blood mononuclear cells (PBMCs), taken at new diagnosis, from a patient treated with antithyroid drugs. Receptor source: a female donor with Graves disease. Each CDR3 is given with its conserved first and last residue. Each record gives: V gene, D gene, J gene, clone size, CDR3 protein, CDR3 DNA. The D gene is left open where the match is weak. Only some rows state a clone size, as once, few, many or a class for expanded clones.

V: TRBV10-3
D: -
J: TRBJ1-1
size: many
CDR3: CATTGRRHEYTEAFF
DNA: TGTGCCACCACGGGAAGGCGTCATGAGTACACTGAAGCTTTCTTT

V: TRBV12-3/TRBV12-4
D: TRBD1
J: TRBJ2-7
size: -
CDR3: CASSPTGGSRYEQYF
DNA: TGTGCCAGCAGTCCGACAGGGGGCAGTAGGTACGAGCAGTACTTC

V: TRBV20-1
D: TRBD2
J: TRBJ2-7
size: many
CDR3: CSAIGTTQGYEQYF
DNA: TGCAGTGCTATAGGGACTACCCAAGGCTACGAGCAGTACTTC

V: TRBV28
D: -
J: TRBJ1-4
size: many
CDR3: CASSLNRVNEKLFF
DNA: TGTGCCAGCAGTTTAAACAGGGTGAATGAAAAACTGTTTTTT

V: TRBV13
D: -
J: TRBJ2-3
size: many
CDR3: CASSLLQADTQYF
DNA: TGTGCCAGCAGCTTACTCCAGGCAGATACGCAGTATTTT

V: TRBV18
D: -
J: TRBJ1-5
size: many
CDR3: CASTGTPNQPQHF
DNA: TGTGCCAGCACAGGGACACCGAATCAGCCCCAGCATTTT

V: TRBV29-1
D: -
J: TRBJ2-7
size: many
CDR3: CSVEGGQKYEQYF
DNA: TGCAGCGTTGAGGGGGGACAGAAGTACGAGCAGTACTTC

V: TRBV20-1
D: TRBD2
J: TRBJ2-1
size: many
CDR3: CSARPFRGTSSYNEQFF
DNA: TGCAGTGCTAGACCTTTTAGGGGGACTAGCTCCTACAATGAGCAGTTCTTC

V: TRBV19
D: -
J: TRBJ2-7
size: many
CDR3: CASSFSQTTAGVQYF
DNA: TGTGCCAGTAGTTTCTCCCAGACAACCGCCGGGGTGCAGTACTTC

V: TRBV20-1
D: -
J: TRBJ1-6
size: many
CDR3: CSARTEVDSPLHF
DNA: TGCAGTGCTAGGACTGAGGTCGATTCACCCCTCCACTTT

V: TRBV2
D: TRBD2
J: TRBJ2-1
size: many
CDR3: CASTSGSYEQFF
DNA: TGTGCCAGCACTAGCGGGAGCTATGAGCAGTTCTTC

V: TRBV11-2
D: -
J: TRBJ2-1
size: many
CDR3: CASSSLADEQFF
DNA: TGTGCCAGCAGCTCGTTAGCCGATGAGCAGTTCTTC

V: TRBV4-1
D: TRBD1
J: TRBJ1-2
size: few
CDR3: CASSQPGQGYYGYTF
DNA: TGCGCCAGCAGCCAACCTGGACAGGGATACTATGGCTACACCTTC